The clone carrying this TCR beta chain was seen just once. This specimen belongs to a study of blood T cell repertoires in COVID-19. Study as a whole: From T cells, B-cell-depleted T cells, or PBMCs came the material, which was cDNA or gDNA.

As originally analysed: The assay estimated nucleated cells by amplifying reference gene primers. Sequencing used immunoSEQ multiplex PCR; TCRdb keeps in-frame clones, though not all of them. The V and J calls and clone size are taken from that table; D and trimming were inferred from the DNA. Of fewer than 120,000 clones detected, around 76% appear once; the ten largest clones hold about 3.8%. Germline V gene lookup returns CDR1 LGHNA and CDR2 YNFKEQ. With 0 bases clipped from V and 7 bases from J, the junction kept 3 bases outside the gene matches. This CDR3 has 15 amino acids. The V call is TRBV4-2, the J call TRBJ2-1, with 10 bases fitting TRBD2. What was sequenced was peripheral blood. The TCR comes from an elderly woman with acute or convalescent COVID-19. In DNA, the CDR3 is TGTGCCAGCAGCCAAGAACTAGCGGGGATAAATGAGCAGTTCTTC. Amino acids: CASSQELAGINEQFF.